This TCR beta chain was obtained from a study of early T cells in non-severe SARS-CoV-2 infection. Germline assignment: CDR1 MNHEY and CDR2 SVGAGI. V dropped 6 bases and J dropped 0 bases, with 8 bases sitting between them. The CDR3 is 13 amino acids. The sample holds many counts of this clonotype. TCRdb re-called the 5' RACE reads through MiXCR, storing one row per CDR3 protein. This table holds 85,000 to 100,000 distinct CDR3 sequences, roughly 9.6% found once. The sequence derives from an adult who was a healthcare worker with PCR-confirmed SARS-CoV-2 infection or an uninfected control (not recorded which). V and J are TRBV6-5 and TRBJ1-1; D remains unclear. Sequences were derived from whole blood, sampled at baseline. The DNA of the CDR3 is TGTGCCAGCAGCTCCTTATTGAACACTGAAGCTTTCTTT. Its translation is CASSSLLNTEAFF.